What follows describes a single T cell receptor beta chain. Produced via immunoSEQ multiplex PCR; TCRdb's table is partial and in-frame only. The sample consists of around 120,000 clones, around nine tenths of them appearing once. The data were taken from a study of blood T cell repertoires in COVID-19. The TCR originated in a woman aged 45-65 years with active or convalescent COVID-19. The specimen sequenced was peripheral blood.

The CDR3 bases are TGTGCCAGCAGCTCGGGGGGGAATGAGCAGTTCTTC. Translation gives CASSSGGNEQFF. This rearrangement joins TRBV13 to TRBJ2-1; 8 nucleotides match TRBD2. V shed 4 bases and J 7 bases; nucleotides not matched to a gene: 0. Germline CDR1 is PRHDT and CDR2 is FYEKMQ (reference sequence). The CDR3 is 12 residues long. Complete variable domain (other parts from reference TRBV13 and TRBJ2-1): AAGVIQSPRHLIKEKRETATLKCYPIPRHDTVYWYQQGPGQDPQFLISFYEKMQSDKGSIPDRFSAQQFSDYHSELNMSSLELGDSALYFCASSSGGNEQFFGPGTRLTVL.